This entry lists 5 T cell receptor beta chains sequenced from one sample in a study of blood T cell repertoires in COVID-19. Sequenced by immunoSEQ multiplex PCR; TCRdb stores in-frame clones only, minus some. The sample has roughly 300,000 clones, approximately 83% seen once. Sequencing was done on a sample of PBMCs or T cells enriched from blood (not recorded which). Receptors originate from a woman aged 40 to 50 with acute COVID-19.

In nucleotides, the CDR3 is TGCAGCGTACGGGGGGACAGGGGGCGCAGGGCAGATACGCAGTATTTT. Its protein is CSVRGDRGRRADTQYF. The rearrangement links TRBV29-1 to TRBJ2-3, with 12 bases aligning to TRBD1. The CDR3 runs 16 residues. Looked up from germline, CDR1 is SQVTM and CDR2 is ANQGSEA. J was trimmed by 4 bases and V by 6 bases; bases with no gene match: 11.

V usage is TRBV27 and J usage is TRBJ2-2, with 7 nucleotides matching TRBD2. The CDR3 has 13 amino acids. J gave up 6 bases and V 8 bases, and 6 bases lay outside the gene matches. The germline V gene encodes CDR1 MNHEY and CDR2 SMNVEV (reference sequence). In nucleotides, the CDR3 is TGTGCCAGCCGCGGGAGAGGGGCCGGGGAGCTGTTTTTT. Encoded protein: CASRGRGAGELFF.

CDR3 region: CASSVGTSGGTDTQYF. The CDR3 nucleotides read TGTGCCAGCAGTGTTGGGACTAGCGGGGGAACAGATACGCAGTATTTT. The genes are TRBV2 and TRBJ2-3; 14 positions agree with TRBD2. The CDR3 covers 16 residues. The junction had 3 bases not matched to a gene; V was cut back by 4 bases and J by 3 bases. CDR1 is SNHLY and CDR2 is FYNNEI in the germline V gene.

This clone was seen once. V and J are TRBV25-1 and TRBJ2-7, with D possibly matching TRBD1 (5 bases). The length of the CDR3 is 13 residues. V lost 3 bases to trimming and J lost 5 bases, with 11 bases between them. Germline CDR1 reads MGHDK; CDR2 reads SYGVNS. As DNA, the CDR3 is TGTGCCAGCAGTGATCCTTCGACAGACGAGCAGTACTTC. This sequence encodes CASSDPSTDEQYF.

This clone has a single count. V is TRBV7-9 and J is TRBJ1-1; possibly TRBD1 for D (6 bases). This CDR3 region has 15 residues. The germline V and J ends were trimmed by 5 bases and 0 bases, with 13 bases remaining between them. Germline V gene lookup returns CDR1 SEHNR and CDR2 FQNEAQ (reference sequence). CDR3 bases: TGTGCCAGCAGCCAACAGGGAACGATGAACACTGAAGCTTTCTTT. Translation: CASSQQGTMNTEAFF.